One and the same sample provided the 20 T cell receptor beta chains below, sequenced in a study of cytomegalovirus exposure and HLA in healthy donors. PCR amplification relied on 60 Vbeta primers (plus 13 Jbeta primers). Assay used: immunoSEQ multiplex PCR; TCRdb lists only in-frame clones, some missing. Among over 70,000 clones, about 80% were seen once, and the ten largest hold around 32%. The sample taken for sequencing was PBMCs. The receptor source for this set is a man aged 50-60 years in good health and CMV-seropositive.

The chain couples TRBV11-2 to TRBJ1-2; maybe TRBD1 (6 bases). The CDR3 is 15 amino acids. Germline-derived CDR1 and CDR2 are SGHAT and FQNNGV. V dropped 4 bases and J dropped 1 base, with 13 bases sitting between them. For the CDR3, the DNA is TGTGCCAGCAGCTCCCAGGGGACATATAACTATGGCTACACCTTC. Translation gives CASSSQGTYNYGYTF.

The V call is TRBV25-1, the J call TRBJ2-7, with a tentative D call TRBD1 (5 bases). V lost 1 base and J 4 bases, leaving 14 bases between the germline ends. Germline V gives CDR1 MGHDK, CDR2 SYGVNS. CDR3 length: 15 amino acids. CDR3 amino acids: CASSESGFVRYEQYF. The CDR3 DNA reads TGTGCCAGCAGTGAATCAGGGTTCGTCCGGTACGAGCAGTACTTC.

The rearrangement links TRBV7-9 to TRBJ2-7; 9 bases align to TRBD2. The ends lost 1 base at V and 5 bases at J; junction bases unmatched: 9. The CDR3 covers 16 residues. Germline lookup yields CDR1 SEHNR and CDR2 FQNEAQ (reference sequence). This chain's CDR3 is CASSLVLAGRLDEQYF. The CDR3 nucleotides are TGTGCCAGCAGCTTAGTTCTAGCGGGAAGGCTAGACGAGCAGTACTTC.

CDR3 residues: CASSRDTEAFF. CDR3 nucleotide sequence: TGTGCCAGCAGCAGGGACACTGAAGCTTTCTTT. The chain links TRBV6-5 to TRBJ1-1; the D gene is possibly TRBD1 (5 bases). V was pared by 6 bases and J by 3 bases, with 5 bases between. Germline assignment: CDR1 MNHEY and CDR2 SVGAGI. The CDR3 has 11 residues.

The chain links TRBV4-2 to TRBJ1-2, with D unresolved. The ends were cut back, 0 bases at V and 5 bases at J, with 7 bases in the middle. CDR1 and CDR2 (germline): LGHNA, YNFKEQ. This CDR3 has 13 amino acids. This CDR3 is CASSQDTQYGYTF. Written as DNA, the CDR3 is TGTGCCAGCAGCCAAGATACCCAGTATGGCTACACCTTC.

V gene TRBV6-5 combines with J gene TRBJ2-6; D is unresolved. Germline CDR1 and CDR2: MNHEY and SVGAGI. V was clipped by 4 bases and J by 2 bases, with 3 bases between them. The CDR3 runs to 13 residues. The CDR3 loop is CASSSTGANVLTF. Written as DNA, the CDR3 is TGTGCCAGCAGTTCCACTGGGGCCAACGTCCTGACTTTC.

This rearrangement joins TRBV21-1 to TRBJ2-3; the table's D call, TRBD2, has no DNA check behind it. TRBV21-1 has pseudogene status. This CDR3 has 15 amino acids. The CDR3 loop is CASSIGAGEPDTQYF. The DNA of the CDR3 is TGTGCCAGCAGCATTGGAGCGGGAGAGCCAGATACGCAGTATTTT.

V usage is TRBV4-2 and J usage is TRBJ2-7; 8 nucleotides align to TRBD2. Looked up from germline, CDR1 is LGHNA and CDR2 is YNFKEQ. CDR3 length: 16 amino acids. V shed 2 bases and J 0 bases; nucleotides not matched to a gene: 6. The CDR3 reads CASSQFLAGSSYEQYF. The CDR3 region has the DNA TGTGCCAGCAGCCAATTCTTAGCGGGGAGCTCCTACGAGCAGTACTTC.

The chain recombines TRBV6-5 with TRBJ1-1; D is possibly TRBD1 (5 bases). Germline values: CDR1 MNHEY, CDR2 SVGAGI. The CDR3 runs to 15 residues. Trimming stripped 0 bases from V and 1 base from J, with 9 bases between. This chain's CDR3 is CASSYSDRSNTEAFF. The CDR3 DNA sequence: TGTGCCAGCAGTTACTCCGACAGATCGAACACTGAAGCTTTCTTT.

This sequence joins TRBV4-1 and TRBJ2-5, with a possible D match to TRBD2 (6 bases). Germline loops: CDR1 MGHRA, CDR2 YSYEKL. V lost 4 bases and J 3 bases, leaving 9 bases between the germline ends. CDR3 size: 13 residues. The CDR3 DNA follows: TGCGCCAGCAGCCTACTAGCAGAAGAGACCCAGTACTTC. It is translated as CASSLLAEETQYF.

This chain connects TRBV7-2 to TRBJ2-3; 11 nucleotides agree with TRBD2. Germline V CDR1 and CDR2: SGHTA, FQGNSA. V dropped 5 bases and J dropped 2; count of bases not matched to a gene: 15. The CDR3 loop spans 19 amino acids. This chain's CDR3 is CASSPRTSGSRWPTDTQYF. As DNA, the CDR3 is TGTGCCAGCAGCCCCCGAACTAGCGGGAGCCGGTGGCCCACAGATACGCAGTATTTT.

This chain uses TRBV2 with TRBJ2-1; 8 nucleotides match TRBD2. V shed 4 bases, J shed 8 bases, and the junction held 4 bases outside the gene matches. The CDR3 loop spans 13 amino acids. Per germline, CDR1 SNHLY and CDR2 FYNNEI. Here the CDR3 reads CASSATSVYEQFF. For the CDR3, the DNA is TGTGCCAGCAGTGCGACTAGCGTCTATGAGCAGTTCTTC.

The chain is built from TRBV5-1 and TRBJ2-5, with 10 bases fitting TRBD2. The germline V gene has CDR1 SGHRS and CDR2 YFSETQ. The CDR3 is 18 amino acids. J was trimmed by 4 bases and V by 0 bases; bases with no gene match: 12. In nucleotides, the CDR3 is TGCGCCAGCAGCTTGGGGGTGCGCCTTAGCGGGAGGTTAGAGACCCAGTACTTC. Translated: CASSLGVRLSGRLETQYF.

About this clone: The sample carries other DNA sequences with the same CDR3. The chain is built from TRBV19 and TRBJ2-7; D possibly corresponds to TRBD1 (6 bases). V lost 5 bases, J lost 4 bases, and 15 bases lay in between. The CDR3 covers 14 residues. Germline lookup yields CDR1 LNHDA and CDR2 SQIVND (reference sequence). CDR3 nucleotide sequence: TGTGCCAGTAGTTCACACCGACAGGAGTACGAGCAGTACTTC. It codes for CASSSHRQEYEQYF.

The CDR3 DNA reads TGCGCCAGCAGTTGGACAGGGGGCACGTCGGTGAACACTGAAGCTTTCTTT. Its translation: CASSWTGGTSVNTEAFF. This chain links TRBV5-1 with TRBJ1-1; 11 positions agree with TRBD1. Germline V gene data show CDR1 as SGHRS and CDR2 as YFSETQ. V was pared by 5 bases and J by 0 bases, with 9 bases of the junction left unmatched. This CDR3 is built from 17 residues.

The V and J genes are TRBV5-3 and TRBJ2-3, with D uncertain. TRBV5-3 belongs to the ORF category, with a function that is uncertain. The germline V and J ends were trimmed by 3 bases and 4 bases, with 9 bases remaining between them. This CDR3 is 13 amino acids long. The CDR3 coding sequence is TGTGCCAGAAGCTCCCTAGTTGCAGATACGCAGTATTTT. Translation gives CARSSLVADTQYF.

The chain has TRBV11-2 and TRBJ2-2, with a possible D match to TRBD1 (5 bases). Germline CDR1 is SGHAT and CDR2 is FQNNGV. The CDR3 is 17 amino acids. Deletions cut 5 bases from V and 4 bases from J, with 20 bases between. CDR3 coding DNA: TGTGCCAGCAGCGCAGGGCTAAGGCGGAAGTCCACCGGGGAGCTGTTTTTT. As protein: CASSAGLRRKSTGELFF.

V usage is TRBV6-5 and J usage is TRBJ2-7; 7 bases line up with TRBD2. The CDR3 extends over 14 amino acids. V was pared by 11 bases and J by 3 bases, with 13 bases of the junction left unmatched. Germline V gene lookup returns CDR1 MNHEY and CDR2 SVGAGI. The CDR3 nucleotides are TGTGCCTACGCCGGGAGGAGGCTTTTCTACGAGCAGTACTTC. This encodes CAYAGRRLFYEQYF.

Worth noting for this clone: Germline is not matched at one junction end, which may reflect a read error. This sequence joins TRBV19 and TRBJ2-4; D is perhaps TRBD1 (5 bases). CDR3 size: 13 residues. The germline gives CDR1 LNHDA, CDR2 SQIVND (reference sequence). The CDR3, as DNA: TGTGCCAGTAGCACTCAGGGCGGAAACAGTCAGTACTTC. It translates to CASSTQGGNSQYF.

The chain joins TRBV25-1 to TRBJ1-1; no reliable D call. The germline CDR1 and CDR2 sequences are MGHDK and SYGVNS. Trimming took off 1 base at V and 9 bases at J, with 12 bases between the two ends. The CDR3 sequence is 13 residues long. The CDR3 region is CASSESLGKKAFF. Written as DNA, the CDR3 is TGTGCCAGCAGTGAATCGCTCGGGAAGAAAGCTTTCTTT.